The entry that follows covers one TCR beta chain sequence. As processed by the authors: Estimation of nucleated cell counts was performed using reference gene primer amplification. Here immunoSEQ multiplex PCR was the method, and the copy in TCRdb shows in-frame clones only, minus some. V and J calls and clone size are those listed in that table; D and trimming were worked out from the DNA. The data hold some 110,000 clones, with roughly 86% observed a single time. The CDR3 is made up of 18 amino acids. Per germline, CDR1 LGHNA and CDR2 YSLEER. V gave up 0 bases and J gave up 4 bases; unmatched junction bases: 12. The data were obtained in a study of blood T cell repertoires in COVID-19.

Sample: peripheral blood. The chain recombines TRBV4-3 with TRBJ2-3; 8 bases match TRBD2. This receptor was identified in a human donor in a cohort sampled during active COVID-19. CDR3 DNA: TGCGCCAGCAGCCAAGATCTCCTTCCCGGGACTAGATCAGATACGCAGTATTTT. This codes for CASSQDLLPGTRSDTQYF.